The next 20 T cell receptor beta chains were all read from a single sample in a study of shared clonotypes between healthy human individuals. Here immunoSEQ multiplex PCR was the method, and the copy in TCRdb shows in-frame clones only, minus some. The sample includes millions of clones, just under 95% of them seen just once. The naive CD8 population came from CD45RO-negative cells selected for CCR7, without terminally differentiated effector memory CD45RA+ cells. Sequencing was carried out using naive CD8+ T cells sorted from blood. These receptor sequences come from a young man in good health.

The V gene is TRBV7-6, the J gene TRBJ1-1, with D possibly TRBD1 on 5 matching bases. The V end lost 7 bases, the J end lost 8 bases, and 20 bases lay between the germline ends. This CDR3 has 14 residues. Germline V gene lookup returns CDR1 SGHVS and CDR2 FNYEAQ. In nucleotides, the CDR3 is TGTGCCAGCAAAATGAGGGGACCAGCGGACGAAGCTTTCTTT. It specifies CASKMRGPADEAFF.

V usage is TRBV10-2 and J usage is TRBJ1-1, with D hard to call. The V end was cut by 0 bases, the J end by 6 bases, with 11 bases between. The length of the CDR3 is 14 residues. The germline CDR1 and CDR2 sequences are WSHSY and SAAADI. The CDR3 region is CASSESSGWAEAFF. The CDR3 nucleotides are TGCGCCAGCAGTGAGTCGAGTGGGTGGGCTGAAGCTTTCTTT.

This chain links TRBV6-1 with TRBJ2-1, with a possible D match to TRBD1 (6 bases). The CDR3 contains 11 residues. V dropped 5 bases and J dropped 9 bases, with 8 bases sitting between them. Germline lookup yields CDR1 MNHNS and CDR2 SASEGT. CDR3 residues: CASSRGGEQFF. In DNA, the CDR3 is TGTGCCAGCAGTAGAGGGGGTGAGCAGTTCTTC.

Comments on this clone: Other DNA sequences within the sample encode an identical CDR3. This rearrangement joins TRBV11-2 to TRBJ2-7; D not resolved. The CDR3 sequence is 12 residues long. Trimming took off 5 bases at V and 3 bases at J, with 8 bases between the two ends. Germline-derived CDR1 and CDR2 are SGHAT and FQNNGV. The CDR3 reads CASSLDGYEQYF. CDR3 in DNA: TGTGCCAGCAGCCTGGACGGCTACGAGCAGTACTTC.

This clone has just one count. The chain is built from TRBV19 and TRBJ1-5; a possible D gene is TRBD1 (6 bases). Trimming left V 2 bases short and J 0 bases short, with 11 bases between. Germline loops: CDR1 LNHDA, CDR2 SQIVND (reference sequence). The CDR3 totals 16 residues. The CDR3 bases are TGTGCCAGTAGTATAAGGGCAGGGGTTAGCAATCAGCCCCAGCATTTT. It yields the protein CASSIRAGVSNQPQHF.

This chain uses TRBV28 with TRBJ2-7, with D possibly TRBD2 on 5 matching bases. Per germline, CDR1 MDHEN and CDR2 SYDVKM. The CDR3 length is 13 residues. V lost 6 bases, J lost 0 bases, and 9 bases lay in between. CDR3 sequence reads: CASRPGLSYEQYF. CDR3 DNA: TGTGCCAGCAGACCCGGACTCTCCTACGAGCAGTACTTC.

This chain links TRBV6-1 with TRBJ2-1; 9 bases line up with TRBD2. With V trimmed by 6 bases and J by 3 bases, 6 bases remained unmatched. This CDR3 is built from 15 residues. The germline gives CDR1 MNHNS, CDR2 SASEGT. The CDR3 nucleotides read TGTGCCAGCAGGCTCCGACTAGCGGACTACAATGAGCAGTTCTTC. Translation: CASRLRLADYNEQFF.

This clone was observed a single time. The same CDR3 also results from other DNA sequences found in this sample. This chain uses TRBV5-1 with TRBJ2-7; D gene uncertain. Germline V gene sequence: CDR1 SGHRS, CDR2 YFSETQ. The CDR3 has 13 residues. The V and J ends lost 2 bases and 0 bases respectively, with 6 bases between them. Written as DNA, the CDR3 is TGCGCCAGCAGCTTTCAATCCTCCTACGAGCAGTACTTC. It translates to CASSFQSSYEQYF.

This chain joins TRBV6-6 and TRBJ2-3; 7 nucleotides align to TRBD1. Trimming cost V 4 bases and J 3 bases; bases outside gene matches: 7. Germline assignment: CDR1 MNHNY and CDR2 SVGAGI (reference sequence). The CDR3 is 15 residues long. The CDR3: CASSSPGQMTDTQYF. The CDR3 nucleotides are TGTGCCAGCAGTTCCCCGGGACAGATGACAGATACGCAGTATTTT.

The genes are TRBV4-1 and TRBJ1-2; D remains unclear. The CDR3 runs to 14 residues. The V and J ends lost 4 bases and 7 bases respectively, with 16 bases between them. In germline, CDR1 is MGHRA, CDR2 YSYEKL. The DNA of the CDR3 is TGCGCCAGCAGCCCTCGTCAGGTGGATAGTGGCTACACCTTC. Translating gives CASSPRQVDSGYTF.

This clone appeared a single time. The gene calls are TRBV9 and TRBJ1-2, with 9 bases identical to TRBD1. J lost 7 bases, V lost 3 bases, and 10 bases had no gene match. Germline CDR1 SGDLS, CDR2 YYNGEE. This CDR3 is built from 15 residues. The CDR3 protein is CASSDFTGGALGYTF. CDR3 bases: TGTGCCAGCAGCGATTTTACAGGGGGCGCTCTTGGCTACACCTTC. The variable domain in full, completed from reference TRBV9 and TRBJ1-2, reads DSGVTQTPKHLITATGQRVTLRCSPRSGDLSVYWYQQSLDQGLQFLIQYYNGEERAKGNILERFSAQQFPDLHSELNLSSLELGDSALYFCASSDFTGGALGYTFGSGTRLTVV.

The genes are TRBV4-1 and TRBJ2-5; the D call may be TRBD1 or TRBD2 (6 bases each). CDR1 is MGHRA, CDR2 YSYEKL, per germline. Trimming shortened V by 5 bases and J by 5 bases, and 12 bases separated the two germline ends. This CDR3 has 13 amino acids. The CDR3 protein is CASSSRRGETQYF. In DNA, the CDR3 is TGCGCCAGCAGCTCAAGGAGGGGGGAGACCCAGTACTTC.

CDR3 region: CASSIWTQKAGELFF. CDR3 coding DNA: TGTGCCAGCAGCATTTGGACACAGAAGGCCGGGGAGCTGTTTTTT. J is TRBJ2-2 and V is TRBV28, with D possibly being TRBD1 (5 bases). The CDR3 spans 15 residues. V was cut by 6 bases and J by 6 bases, with 17 bases left in between. Germline CDR1 MDHEN, CDR2 SYDVKM.

This rearrangement joins TRBV4-2 to TRBJ2-1; D unresolved. Trimming stripped 4 bases from V and 4 bases from J, with 8 bases between. There are 13 residues in the CDR3. Germline CDR1 is LGHNA and CDR2 is YNFKEQ. The CDR3 sequence is CASSPLGYNEQFF. CDR3 coding DNA: TGTGCCAGCAGCCCCTTAGGGTACAATGAGCAGTTCTTC.

This clone occurred once. The J gene is TRBJ2-7, the V gene TRBV4-1, with D hard to call. Germline values: CDR1 MGHRA, CDR2 YSYEKL. This CDR3 has 15 amino acids. Trimming removed 0 bases at V and 3 bases at J, with 12 bases between. CDR3 region: CASSQEPPGLYEQYF. CDR3 DNA sequence: TGCGCCAGCAGCCAAGAACCCCCGGGTCTCTACGAGCAGTACTTC.

CDR3 sequence reads: CASSGRTNYGYTF. The CDR3 DNA reads TGCGCCAGCAGCGGACGGACTAACTATGGCTACACCTTC. The chain has TRBV5-1 and TRBJ1-2; no firm D call. The V gene's germline CDR1 is SGHRS and CDR2 YFSETQ. V gave up 4 bases and J gave up 0 bases, with 7 bases separating them. The CDR3 loop spans 13 amino acids.

The chain combines TRBV7-2 with TRBJ1-5, with a weak D call TRBD1 (5 bases). Trimming removed 5 bases at V and 1 base at J, with 6 bases between. Germline values: CDR1 SGHTA, CDR2 FQGNSA. The CDR3 totals 13 residues. CDR3 in amino acids: CASSQGSNQPQHF. The DNA for the CDR3 is TGTGCCAGCAGCCAGGGAAGCAATCAGCCCCAGCATTTT.

This clone was seen just once. V is TRBV4-1 and J is TRBJ2-7, with 8 bases identical to TRBD1. The V gene end was trimmed by 4 bases and the J gene end by 5 bases; junction bases not matched to a gene: 16. Germline CDR1 and CDR2: MGHRA and YSYEKL. The length of the CDR3 is 17 residues. The CDR3 DNA follows: TGCGCCAGCAGCCCGCAGGGGGCGCATCCCTCGTTGGACGAGCAGTACTTC. It is translated as CASSPQGAHPSLDEQYF.

This chain uses TRBV6-6 with TRBJ1-4; D unclear. V lost 4 bases, J lost 7 bases, and 10 bases lay in between. Per germline, CDR1 MNHNY and CDR2 SVGAGI (reference sequence). The CDR3 runs 13 residues. CDR3 loop: CASSSGESEKLFF. The CDR3 coding sequence is TGTGCCAGCAGTTCGGGTGAGAGTGAAAAACTGTTTTTT.

CDR3 loop: CASSRAGALDEQFF. The CDR3 DNA follows: TGCGCCAGCAGCCGAGCGGGAGCTCTTGATGAGCAGTTCTTC. This chain links TRBV4-3 with TRBJ2-1; 8 bases are shared with TRBD2. V gave up 4 bases and J gave up 8 bases; unmatched junction bases: 7. This CDR3 contains 14 residues. Germline loops: CDR1 LGHNA, CDR2 YSLEER.